Each of the 14 T cell receptor beta chains below was sequenced from the same sample in a study of cytomegalovirus exposure and HLA in healthy donors. Both 60 Vbeta primers and 13 Jbeta primers went into the PCR. Profiling relied on immunoSEQ multiplex PCR, and the TCRdb table lists in-frame clones only, not all of them. This table holds about 120,000 clones, 63% found once. Sequencing used PBMCs. Receptors were obtained from a man aged 35-49 years in good health and CMV-seropositive.

This chain connects TRBV5-4 to TRBJ1-5; 9 bases map to TRBD1. The CDR3 loop spans 17 amino acids. Trimming took 4 bases from V and 6 from J; bases not matched to a gene: 14. Germline lookup yields CDR1 SGHNT and CDR2 YYREEE (reference sequence). In DNA form, the CDR3 reads TGTGCCAGCAGCGTTGGGGACGGGACAGGGAGAGGTCAGCCCCAGCATTTT. Its translation: CASSVGDGTGRGQPQHF. Variable domain in full (rest from reference TRBV5-4 and TRBJ1-5): ETGVTQSPTHLIKTRGQQVTLRCSSQSGHNTVSWYQQALGQGPQFIFQYYREEENGRGNFPPRFSGLQFPNYSSELNVNALELDDSALYLCASSVGDGTGRGQPQHFGDGTRLSIL.

The gene calls are TRBV11-2 and TRBJ2-1; 10 bases are a match to TRBD2. The V and J ends lost 6 bases and 0 bases, in that order; junction bases with no gene match: 5. The CDR3 has 16 amino acids. Germline CDR1 and CDR2: SGHAT and FQNNGV. The CDR3 DNA sequence: TGTGCCAGCAGGGATCCTAGCGGGAGCTCCTACAATGAGCAGTTCTTC. It encodes CASRDPSGSSYNEQFF.

In this sample, this clone turned up a few times. This chain connects TRBV5-6 to TRBJ2-7; 11 bases fit TRBD2. This CDR3 has 16 residues. Germline V gene sequence: CDR1 SGHDT, CDR2 YYEEEE. With V trimmed by 7 bases and J by 2 bases, 11 bases remained unmatched. In DNA, the CDR3 is TGTGCCAGCCTCACCCTCGGACTAGCGGGTGCCTACGAGCAGTACTTC. Encoded protein: CASLTLGLAGAYEQYF.

The chain employs TRBV10-3 and TRBJ2-3; 10 bases fit TRBD1. Trimming cost V 6 bases and J 4 bases; bases outside gene matches: 7. CDR1 is ENHRY, CDR2 SYGVKD, per germline. The CDR3 runs to 15 residues. As DNA, the CDR3 is TGTGCCATCAGACCGACAGGGGGCGGGGCAGATACGCAGTATTTT. This sequence encodes CAIRPTGGGADTQYF.

This chain connects TRBV27 to TRBJ2-5; TRBD1 matches at 9 bases. The DNA end is more similar to TRBJ2-7, so the J call may be wrong. The CDR3 has 14 amino acids. Germline CDR1 MNHEY, CDR2 SMNVEV (reference sequence). The CDR3 loop is CASSLPGQGNEQYF. Here the CDR3 DNA reads TGTGCCAGCAGTCTCCCGGGACAGGGCAACGAGCAGTACTTC.

The gene calls are TRBV7-9 and TRBJ1-1, with D possibly TRBD1 on 5 matching bases. The CDR3 runs 19 residues. Trimming cost V 1 base and J 4 bases, with 25 bases left between them. CDR1 is SEHNR, CDR2 FQNEAQ, per germline (reference sequence). The CDR3 nucleotides are TGTGCCAGCAGCTTAGGGGGGGTAGGCAGGATCACCCTAGGCACTGAAGCTTTCTTT. Protein sequence: CASSLGGVGRITLGTEAFF. The whole variable domain, remainder taken from reference TRBV7-9 and TRBJ1-1, is DTGVSQNPRHKITKRGQNVTFRCDPISEHNRLYWYRQTLGQGPEFLTYFQNEAQLEKSRLLSDRFSAERPKGSFSTLEIQRTEQGDSAMYLCASSLGGVGRITLGTEAFFGQGTRLTVV.

In its sample, this clone was seen a few times. The V gene is TRBV6-5, the J gene TRBJ1-2, with D perhaps TRBD1 (5 bases). Germline CDR1 MNHEY, CDR2 SVGAGI. V was cut by 8 bases and J by 4 bases, with 14 bases left in between. The CDR3 consists of 13 residues. CDR3: CASLGVRSYGYTF. The CDR3 coding sequence is TGTGCCAGCTTAGGGGTGAGGAGCTATGGCTACACCTTC.

V gene TRBV11-2 combines with J gene TRBJ2-4, with D maybe TRBD1 (6 bases). CDR1 is SGHAT and CDR2 is FQNNGV in the germline V gene. V was cut by 4 bases and J by 8 bases, with 15 bases left in between. The CDR3 has 14 amino acids. The chain's CDR3 is CASSSGQPWDIQYF. Written as DNA, the CDR3 is TGTGCCAGCAGCTCAGGACAGCCTTGGGACATTCAGTACTTC.

This clone was observed a few times. This chain uses TRBV7-3 with TRBJ2-5, with TRBD1 identical over 9 bases. TRBJ2-7 explains the end of the DNA better; the J call may be wrong. Germline CDR1 reads SGHTA; CDR2 reads FQGTGA. This CDR3 has 15 amino acids. Here the CDR3 DNA reads TGTGCCAGCAGCTTAACCGGGACAGGGACCTACGAGCAGTACTTC. This sequence encodes CASSLTGTGTYEQYF.

This chain links TRBV29-1 with TRBJ2-1; 13 nucleotides agree with TRBD2. Trimming at V came to 4 bases and at J to 4 bases, leaving 4 bases not matched to a gene. Germline V gene lookup returns CDR1 SQVTM and CDR2 ANQGSEA. CDR3 length: 15 residues. CDR3 coding DNA: TGCAGCGTTGCCGGGACTAGCGGGGTTTACAATGAGCAGTTCTTC. Protein sequence: CSVAGTSGVYNEQFF.

The genes are TRBV7-2 and TRBJ1-2; tentatively, D is TRBD1 (6 bases). This CDR3 comprises 14 residues. Germline-derived CDR1 and CDR2 are SGHTA and FQGNSA. Trimming left V 3 bases short and J 0 bases short, with 8 bases between. Written as DNA, the CDR3 is TGTGCCAGCAGCTTCGACAGGACTAACTATGGCTACACCTTC. This gives the protein CASSFDRTNYGYTF.

The chain carries TRBV5-1 and TRBJ2-7; 14 bases are shared with TRBD2. CDR1 is SGHRS and CDR2 is YFSETQ in the germline V gene. Trimming at V came to 4 bases and at J to 5 bases, leaving 5 bases not matched to a gene. CDR3 length equals 15 residues. CDR3 region: CASSTTGLAGDEQYF. Here the CDR3 DNA reads TGCGCCAGCAGCACTACGGGACTAGCGGGAGACGAGCAGTACTTC. Filled out from reference TRBV5-1 and TRBJ2-7, the complete variable domain reads KAGVTQTPRYLIKTRGQQVTLSCSPISGHRSVSWYQQTPGQGLQFLFEYFSETQRNKGNFPGRFSGRQFSNSRSEMNVSTLELGDSALYLCASSTTGLAGDEQYFGPGTRLTVT.

V gene TRBV5-1 combines with J gene TRBJ2-1; a possible D gene is TRBD2 (5 bases). The CDR3 runs 11 residues. CDR1 is SGHRS, CDR2 YFSETQ, per germline. Trimming took 7 bases from V and 6 from J, leaving 8 bases between them. CDR3 sequence: CASGLINEQFF. The CDR3 DNA is TGCGCCAGCGGACTGATCAATGAGCAGTTCTTC.

The J gene is TRBJ2-5, the V gene TRBV6-5; 10 bases match TRBD2. The closer fit of TRBJ2-7 to the DNA end suggests the J call may be wrong. CDR3 length: 15 amino acids. Germline CDR1 and CDR2: MNHEY and SVGAGI. CDR3 nucleotide sequence: TGTGCCAGCAGTAGGGCTAGCGGGAGTCCCTACGAGCAGTACTTC. This codes for CASSRASGSPYEQYF.